Listed here are 18 T cell receptor beta chains from one sample, sequenced in a study of cytomegalovirus exposure and HLA in healthy donors (dated by TCRdb to about 2017). Libraries came from the immunoSEQ multiplex PCR assay. TCRdb limited this immuneACCESS table to in-frame rearrangements with V and J called. A share of clones is missing; checked studies link under half to unresolved V genes, and the rest is unexplained. Within this sample are 250,000 to 400,000 clones, with approximately 86% of them counted one time only. The ten most abundant clones make up approximately 0.9% of the sample. The sample consisted of PBMCs. The receptors were gathered from a man under 40 in good health and CMV-seronegative.

The rearrangement links TRBV5-6 to TRBJ2-7, with 8 bases lining up with TRBD1. This CDR3 is 14 amino acids long. V was pared by 2 bases and J by 3 bases, with 4 bases of the junction left unmatched. Germline V CDR1 and CDR2: SGHDT, YYEEEE. The CDR3 coding sequence is TGTGCCAGCAGCTTTGGACAGGGTGACTACGAGCAGTACTTC. Amino acid sequence: CASSFGQGDYEQYF.

The chain joins TRBV9 to TRBJ2-3; the D gene is possibly TRBD1 (6 bases). Germline values: CDR1 SGDLS, CDR2 YYNGEE. This CDR3 comprises 14 residues. With 3 bases removed from V and 6 bases from J, the gap between germline ends came to 14 bases. CDR3 in DNA: TGTGCCAGCAGCGCTGGGACGAGGGGGGATACGCAGTATTTT. Translating gives CASSAGTRGDTQYF.

The rearrangement links TRBV2 to TRBJ2-7; TRBD1 is a possible D gene (7 bases). CDR1 and CDR2 (germline): SNHLY, FYNNEI. This CDR3 region has 14 residues. The V end lost 2 bases, the J end lost 5 bases, and 13 bases lay between the germline ends. This CDR3 reads CASSENRGGNEQYF. CDR3 DNA: TGTGCCAGCAGTGAAAACAGGGGAGGAAACGAGCAGTACTTC.

This clone was observed many times. V usage is TRBV25-1 and J usage is TRBJ1-2; D is unclear. Deletions cut 4 bases from V and 6 bases from J, with 15 bases between. Germline-derived CDR1 and CDR2 are MGHDK and SYGVNS. The CDR3 is 14 amino acids. Here the CDR3 DNA reads TGTGCCAGCAGTGTTAGGCCGCTAGAGGATGGCTACACCTTC. It codes for CASSVRPLEDGYTF.

The CDR3 nucleotides read TGTGCCAGCAGCTTGGAGGGAGGAAACACTGAAGCTTTCTTT. Its translation is CASSLEGGNTEAFF. The rearrangement uses TRBV5-5 and TRBJ1-1; D remains ambiguous. Between the trimmed V and J ends, which lost 0 bases and 2 bases, there was a span of 8 bases. The CDR3 covers 14 residues. Looked up from germline, CDR1 is SGHKS and CDR2 is YYEKEE (reference sequence).

This clone was detected once. The J gene is TRBJ1-5, the V gene TRBV9; D possibly corresponds to TRBD1 (6 bases). Per the germline V gene, CDR1 is SGDLS and CDR2 is YYNGEE. Trimming left V 4 bases short and J 5 bases short, with 40 bases between. The CDR3 is made up of 23 amino acids. The CDR3 bases are TGTGCCAGCAGCCATTGCCAAAGGGGTAGCACAGGGTTGGGGCCGTTTCGGTATCAGCCCCAGCATTTT. This translates into CASSHCQRGSTGLGPFRYQPQHF. The full variable domain, in which reference TRBV9 and TRBJ1-5 provide the parts outside the CDR3, is DSGVTQTPKHLITATGQRVTLRCSPRSGDLSVYWYQQSLDQGLQFLIQYYNGEERAKGNILERFSAQQFPDLHSELNLSSLELGDSALYFCASSHCQRGSTGLGPFRYQPQHFGDGTRLSIL.

The chain carries TRBV18 and TRBJ2-3, with TRBD1 matching over 7 bases. V shed 3 bases and J 0 bases; nucleotides not matched to a gene: 12. In germline, CDR1 is KGHSH, CDR2 LQKENI. This CDR3 region has 18 residues. CDR3 nucleotides: TGTGCCAGCTCACCTTGGGACAGACACTCGACTAGCACAGATACGCAGTATTTT. Translating it yields CASSPWDRHSTSTDTQYF.

CDR3 protein: CASSQGPTGGDEQFF. CDR3 nucleotide sequence: TGCGCCAGCAGCCAAGGACCAACAGGGGGGGATGAGCAGTTCTTC. This rearrangement joins TRBV4-1 to TRBJ2-7; maybe TRBD1 (8 bases). Matching the DNA end better, TRBJ2-1 makes the J call doubtful. The CDR3 totals 15 residues. CDR1 is MGHRA and CDR2 is YSYEKL in the germline V gene.

The chain employs TRBV14 and TRBJ2-1, with D possibly matching TRBD2 (6 bases). Germline-derived CDR1 and CDR2 are SGHDN and FVKESK. Trimming took off 6 bases at V and 1 base at J, with 13 bases between the two ends. CDR3 length: 15 residues. The CDR3 DNA reads as TGTGCCAGCAGGCCGGTCGGGACTTCCTACAATGAGCAGTTCTTC. Translation gives CASRPVGTSYNEQFF. Drawing the rest from reference TRBV14 and TRBJ2-1, the complete variable domain is EAGVTQFPSHSVIEKGQTVTLRCDPISGHDNLYWYRRVMGKEIKFLLHFVKESKQDESGMPNNRFLAERTGGTYSTLKVQPAELEDSGVYFCASRPVGTSYNEQFFGPGTRLTVL.

Here the CDR3 DNA reads TGCGCCAGCAGCTTGTCTGGTGGAGGGAACTATGGCTACACCTTC. Protein product: CASSLSGGGNYGYTF. The genes are TRBV5-1 and TRBJ1-2; D remains ambiguous. V was pared by 1 base and J by 2 bases, with 12 bases between. Germline loops: CDR1 SGHRS, CDR2 YFSETQ. The CDR3 extends over 15 amino acids.

The rearrangement uses TRBV5-4 and TRBJ2-7; D possibly corresponds to TRBD1 (6 bases). The CDR3 has 14 residues. V lost 5 bases to trimming and J lost 1 base, with 13 bases between them. Germline V gene sequence: CDR1 SGHNT, CDR2 YYREEE (reference sequence). The CDR3 DNA reads TGTGCCAGCAGTGCTACAGGGAGTTCCTACGAGCAGTACTTC. Its protein is CASSATGSSYEQYF.

V gene TRBV7-2 combines with J gene TRBJ2-7; 10 bases are shared with TRBD2. CDR3 length: 16 residues. Per the germline V gene, CDR1 is SGHTA and CDR2 is FQGNSA. Trimming cost V 0 bases and J 2 bases; bases outside gene matches: 4. In nucleotides, the CDR3 is TGTGCCAGCAGCTTAGCATCGAGCGGGGGGGCCTACGAGCAGTACTTC. It translates to CASSLASSGGAYEQYF.

The chain recombines TRBV27 with TRBJ1-2; 8 bases agree with TRBD1. The trim removed 1 base at V and 8 bases at J, leaving 12 bases unmatched. The CDR3 loop spans 16 amino acids. CDR1 is MNHEY, CDR2 SMNVEV, per germline (reference sequence). DNA of the CDR3: TGTGCCAGCAGTTTATTAAGGAATGGACAGGGTCGCGGCTACACCTTC. This translates into CASSLLRNGQGRGYTF.

The rearrangement joins TRBV6-5 to TRBJ1-6; D may be TRBD1 (5 bases). The CDR3 contains 15 residues. The ends were cut back, 5 bases at V and 5 bases at J, with 13 bases in the middle. Germline CDR1 MNHEY, CDR2 SVGAGI. The CDR3 sequence is CASSRGLKDNSPLHF. The CDR3 DNA follows: TGTGCCAGCAGTAGGGGTCTCAAGGATAATTCACCCCTCCACTTT.

The chain combines TRBV10-1 with TRBJ2-7; 7 nucleotides match TRBD2. The V gene's germline CDR1 is WNHNN and CDR2 SYGVQD (reference sequence). CDR3 length: 15 residues. V trimming: 2 bases; J trimming: 2 bases; junction bases outside the gene matches: 6. The DNA of the CDR3 is TGCGCCAGCAGTGAGGTTGGACGGGGGGCCTACGAGCAGTACTTC. As protein: CASSEVGRGAYEQYF.

The chain carries TRBV19 and TRBJ1-4; tentative D call: TRBD1 (5 bases). The CDR3 totals 14 residues. The germline V and J ends were trimmed by 3 bases and 7 bases, with 12 bases remaining between them. Germline lookup yields CDR1 LNHDA and CDR2 SQIVND (reference sequence). In DNA form, the CDR3 reads TGTGCCAGTAGTATGCCAGGGATTGCTGAAAAACTGTTTTTT. This translates into CASSMPGIAEKLFF.

This rearrangement joins TRBV4-1 to TRBJ2-4; D may be TRBD2 (5 bases). Trimming cost V 1 base and J 0 bases, with 10 bases left between them. CDR3 size: 16 residues. Germline CDR1 and CDR2: MGHRA and YSYEKL. The CDR3 region is CASSQGGGLAKNIQYF. The DNA for the CDR3 is TGCGCCAGCAGCCAAGGTGGCGGACTAGCCAAAAACATTCAGTACTTC.

The V gene is TRBV10-2, the J gene TRBJ1-1, with 9 bases fitting TRBD1. V lost 10 bases, J lost 4 bases, and 4 bases stayed unmatched. The CDR3 spans 12 residues. CDR1 and CDR2 (germline): WSHSY, SAAADI. As DNA, the CDR3 is TGCGCCACCTTGACAGGGGGCACTGAAGCTTTCTTT. Residues: CATLTGGTEAFF.